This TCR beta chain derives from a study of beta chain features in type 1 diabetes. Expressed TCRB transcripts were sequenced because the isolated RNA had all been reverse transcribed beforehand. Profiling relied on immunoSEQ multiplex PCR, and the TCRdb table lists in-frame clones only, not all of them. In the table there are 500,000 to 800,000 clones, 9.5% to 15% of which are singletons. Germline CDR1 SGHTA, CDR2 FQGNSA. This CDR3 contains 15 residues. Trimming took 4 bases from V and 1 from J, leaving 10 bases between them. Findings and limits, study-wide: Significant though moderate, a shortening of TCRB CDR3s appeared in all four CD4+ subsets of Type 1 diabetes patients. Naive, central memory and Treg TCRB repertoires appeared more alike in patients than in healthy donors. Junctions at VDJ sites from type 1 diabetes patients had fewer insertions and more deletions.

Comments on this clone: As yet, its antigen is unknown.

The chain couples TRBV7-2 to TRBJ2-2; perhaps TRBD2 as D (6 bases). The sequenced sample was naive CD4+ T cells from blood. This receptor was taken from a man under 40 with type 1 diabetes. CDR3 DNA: TGTGCCAGCAGCTCTCATAGCGGGAACACCGGGGAGCTGTTTTTT. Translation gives CASSSHSGNTGELFF.